A selection of T cell receptor beta chains follows, all from one sample in a study of CD8 T cells in ankylosing spondylitis. One entry per CDR3 protein, called by TCRdb with MiXCR from the 5' RACE reads. This sample carries over 150,000 distinct CDR3 sequences, around 13% of them seen once, and the ten largest clones take 15% to 20%. Sequencing input: blood, either unsorted or a sorted T cell fraction (not recorded which). The receptors here all came from a male donor with ankylosing spondylitis or in good health (not recorded which). Each CDR3 is given with its conserved first and last residue. A D gene is named only where the DNA matches it firmly. Only some rows state a clone size, as once, few, many or a class for expanded clones.

DNA: TGTGCCTGGAGTGAGGGAGGACAGGATAATGAAAAACTGTTTTTT; CDR3: CAWSEGGQDNEKLFF; D: TRBD1; J: TRBJ1-4; V: TRBV30; size: few
DNA: TGCAGCGTTGAAGAGCAGGATAATTCACCCCTCCACTTT; CDR3: CSVEEQDNSPLHF; D: .; J: TRBJ1-6; V: TRBV29-1; size: .
DNA: TGTGCCAGCAGCCCTCCCCTTCCAGGGGACACCATATATTTT; CDR3: CASSPPLPGDTIYF; D: .; J: TRBJ1-3; V: TRBV7-9; size: few
DNA: TGCGCCAGCAGCTTGGCCTTTCTGGCGAACACCGGGGAGCTGTTTTTT; CDR3: CASSLAFLANTGELFF; D: .; J: TRBJ2-2; V: TRBV5-1; size: few
DNA: TGTGCCAGCAGCCGTCCCGTGGGACGCCCGTGGGGTGGCTACACCTTC; CDR3: CASSRPVGRPWGGYTF; D: .; J: TRBJ1-2; V: TRBV11-2; size: few
DNA: TGTGCCAGCAGTGCCCACGACACAACCTACGAGCAGTACTTC; CDR3: CASSAHDTTYEQYF; D: .; J: TRBJ2-7; V: TRBV27; size: few
DNA: TGTGCCAGCAGCCAAGAAGCCGAGACCCAGTACTTC; CDR3: CASSQEAETQYF; D: .; J: TRBJ2-5; V: TRBV3-1; size: few
DNA: TGTGCCAGCAGCCTACCGGGCAGCTCTGGAAACACCATATATTTT; CDR3: CASSLPGSSGNTIYF; D: .; J: TRBJ1-3; V: TRBV5-8; size: .
DNA: TGTGCCAGCAGCGTAGGGCCAGCCAACACCGGGGAGCTGTTTTTT; CDR3: CASSVGPANTGELFF; D: .; J: TRBJ2-2; V: TRBV9; size: .
DNA: TGTGCCAGCAGCCAAGCAGGTGGGGCCAACGTCCTGACTTTC; CDR3: CASSQAGGANVLTF; D: .; J: TRBJ2-6; V: TRBV4-2; size: many
DNA: TGCGCCAGCAGCCCTAGGACAGGGGGCTTCTACGAGCAGTACTTC; CDR3: CASSPRTGGFYEQYF; D: TRBD1; J: TRBJ2-7; V: TRBV5-1; size: many
DNA: TGCAGTGCCGGGAGCGGGACTTCTGGGGAGCAGTACTTC; CDR3: CSAGSGTSGEQYF; D: TRBD2; J: TRBJ2-7; V: TRBV20-1; size: .
DNA: TGTGCCAGCAGCTTAAACAGGGTCACTGAAGCTTTCTTT; CDR3: CASSLNRVTEAFF; D: .; J: TRBJ1-1; V: TRBV7-9; size: .
DNA: TGTGCCAGCAGTGAGCCAGGGGGCGAGGAGACCCAGTACTTC; CDR3: CASSEPGGEETQYF; D: TRBD1; J: TRBJ2-5; V: TRBV25-1; size: .
DNA: TGTGCCAGCACCCCACTAGCGGGGTGGAGTGAGCAGTTCTTC; CDR3: CASTPLAGWSEQFF; D: TRBD2; J: TRBJ2-1; V: TRBV25-1; size: .
DNA: TGTGCCACCAGGAGGGAGAGCCAAGAGACCCAGTACTTC; CDR3: CATRRESQETQYF; D: .; J: TRBJ2-5; V: TRBV15; size: .
DNA: TGTGCCAGCAGCCTCGGGACAGGGGAGTATAATTCACCCCTCCACTTT; CDR3: CASSLGTGEYNSPLHF; D: TRBD1; J: TRBJ1-6; V: TRBV5-5; size: .
DNA: TGCGCCAGCAGCTATCAAGGGGGCGACGAGCAGTACTTC; CDR3: CASSYQGGDEQYF; D: TRBD1; J: TRBJ2-7; V: TRBV5-1; size: few
DNA: TGTGCCAGCAGCCCCCCCGGGGGAAGTCAGCCCCAGCATTTT; CDR3: CASSPPGGSQPQHF; D: .; J: TRBJ1-5; V: TRBV7-9; size: .